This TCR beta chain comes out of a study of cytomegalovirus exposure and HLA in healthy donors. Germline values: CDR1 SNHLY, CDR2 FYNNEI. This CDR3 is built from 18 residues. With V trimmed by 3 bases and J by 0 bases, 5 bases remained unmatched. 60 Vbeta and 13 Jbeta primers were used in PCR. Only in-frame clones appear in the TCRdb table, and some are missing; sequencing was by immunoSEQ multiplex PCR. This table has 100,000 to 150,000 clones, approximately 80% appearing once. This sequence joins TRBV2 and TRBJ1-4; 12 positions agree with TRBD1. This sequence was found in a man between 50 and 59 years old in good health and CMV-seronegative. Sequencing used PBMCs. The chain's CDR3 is CASSDGDRGRSTNEKLFF. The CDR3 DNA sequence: TGTGCCAGCAGTGACGGGGACAGGGGGCGATCAACTAATGAAAAACTGTTTTTT. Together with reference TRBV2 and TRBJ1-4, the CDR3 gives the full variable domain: EPEVTQTPSHQVTQMGQEVILRCVPISNHLYFYWYRQILGQKVEFLVSFYNNEISEKSEIFDDQFSVERPDGSNFTLKIRSTKLEDSAMYFCASSDGDRGRSTNEKLFFGSGTQLSVL.